This T cell receptor beta chain was recovered during a study of T-cell reconstitution after alpha-beta-depleted transplantation in children. The TCRbeta library incorporated unique molecular identifiers. One entry per CDR3 protein results from TCRdb running MiXCR on the PCR reads. The data show approximately 350,000 distinct CDR3 sequences, approximately 12% seen once. The V gene's germline CDR1 is SGDLS and CDR2 YYNGEE. V lost 0 bases to trimming and J lost 9 bases, with 10 bases between them. The CDR3 consists of 13 residues. This rearrangement joins TRBV9 to TRBJ2-1; D is possibly TRBD1 or TRBD2 (6 bases each). The TCR was taken from a human donor who donated a stem cell graft to a child with Fanconi anemia. Sequenced material: PBMCs, taken from the stem cell graft. CDR3 sequence: CASSVDGGGEQFF. In nucleotides, the CDR3 is TGTGCCAGCAGCGTAGATGGAGGGGGTGAGCAGTTCTTC.